This T cell receptor beta chain was documented in a study of blood T cell repertoires in COVID-19. Study summary: The analysed material was cDNA or gDNA that came from T cells, B-cell-depleted T cells, or PBMCs.

Original processing methods: It was from reference gene primer amplification that nucleated cell counts were estimated. The data were produced by immunoSEQ multiplex PCR, yet TCRdb's version contains in-frame clones alone and is incomplete. That table furnishes V, J and clone size, whereas the DNA furnished D and trimming. This table holds about 200,000 clones, roughly 80% found once. This CDR3 comprises 14 residues. CDR1 and CDR2 (germline): MDHEN, SYDVKM. The ends lost 6 bases at V and 7 bases at J; junction bases unmatched: 11. The chain employs TRBV28 and TRBJ1-2; 7 bases fit TRBD1. The source of this sequence is a woman aged 80 or older with acute or convalescent COVID-19. The sequenced material came from peripheral blood. CDR3 protein: CASRTQDRSAGYTF. The CDR3 region has the DNA TGTGCCAGCAGGACTCAGGACAGGTCGGCTGGCTACACCTTC.